The T cell receptor (beta chain) under discussion was sequenced for a study of T-cell reconstitution after alpha-beta-depleted transplantation in children. Using unique molecular identifiers, the investigators prepared the TCRbeta library. Each CDR3 protein gets one entry after TCRdb re-called the PCR reads with MiXCR. The repertoire holds 500,000 to 650,000 distinct CDR3 sequences, over 10% seen once, with approximately 2% in the top ten. This sequence originates from a male patient aged 10 to 17 who had a stem cell transplant for acute myeloid leukemia, so the T cells may come from the graft donor. The specimen comprised PBMCs, mostly from graft donor cells, sampled 360 days after TCRalphabeta/CD19-depleted stem cell transplant.

For the CDR3, the DNA is TGTGCCAGCAGTCCCCTCTTAGCGGGAGTGGTGTACACCGGGGAGCTGTTTTTT. This sequence encodes CASSPLLAGVVYTGELFF. The chain uses TRBV12-3 or TRBV12-4 and TRBJ2-2; 9 bases fit TRBD2. CDR3 size: 18 residues. After removal of 5 bases from V and 3 bases from J, the junction contained 13 bases not matched to a gene.